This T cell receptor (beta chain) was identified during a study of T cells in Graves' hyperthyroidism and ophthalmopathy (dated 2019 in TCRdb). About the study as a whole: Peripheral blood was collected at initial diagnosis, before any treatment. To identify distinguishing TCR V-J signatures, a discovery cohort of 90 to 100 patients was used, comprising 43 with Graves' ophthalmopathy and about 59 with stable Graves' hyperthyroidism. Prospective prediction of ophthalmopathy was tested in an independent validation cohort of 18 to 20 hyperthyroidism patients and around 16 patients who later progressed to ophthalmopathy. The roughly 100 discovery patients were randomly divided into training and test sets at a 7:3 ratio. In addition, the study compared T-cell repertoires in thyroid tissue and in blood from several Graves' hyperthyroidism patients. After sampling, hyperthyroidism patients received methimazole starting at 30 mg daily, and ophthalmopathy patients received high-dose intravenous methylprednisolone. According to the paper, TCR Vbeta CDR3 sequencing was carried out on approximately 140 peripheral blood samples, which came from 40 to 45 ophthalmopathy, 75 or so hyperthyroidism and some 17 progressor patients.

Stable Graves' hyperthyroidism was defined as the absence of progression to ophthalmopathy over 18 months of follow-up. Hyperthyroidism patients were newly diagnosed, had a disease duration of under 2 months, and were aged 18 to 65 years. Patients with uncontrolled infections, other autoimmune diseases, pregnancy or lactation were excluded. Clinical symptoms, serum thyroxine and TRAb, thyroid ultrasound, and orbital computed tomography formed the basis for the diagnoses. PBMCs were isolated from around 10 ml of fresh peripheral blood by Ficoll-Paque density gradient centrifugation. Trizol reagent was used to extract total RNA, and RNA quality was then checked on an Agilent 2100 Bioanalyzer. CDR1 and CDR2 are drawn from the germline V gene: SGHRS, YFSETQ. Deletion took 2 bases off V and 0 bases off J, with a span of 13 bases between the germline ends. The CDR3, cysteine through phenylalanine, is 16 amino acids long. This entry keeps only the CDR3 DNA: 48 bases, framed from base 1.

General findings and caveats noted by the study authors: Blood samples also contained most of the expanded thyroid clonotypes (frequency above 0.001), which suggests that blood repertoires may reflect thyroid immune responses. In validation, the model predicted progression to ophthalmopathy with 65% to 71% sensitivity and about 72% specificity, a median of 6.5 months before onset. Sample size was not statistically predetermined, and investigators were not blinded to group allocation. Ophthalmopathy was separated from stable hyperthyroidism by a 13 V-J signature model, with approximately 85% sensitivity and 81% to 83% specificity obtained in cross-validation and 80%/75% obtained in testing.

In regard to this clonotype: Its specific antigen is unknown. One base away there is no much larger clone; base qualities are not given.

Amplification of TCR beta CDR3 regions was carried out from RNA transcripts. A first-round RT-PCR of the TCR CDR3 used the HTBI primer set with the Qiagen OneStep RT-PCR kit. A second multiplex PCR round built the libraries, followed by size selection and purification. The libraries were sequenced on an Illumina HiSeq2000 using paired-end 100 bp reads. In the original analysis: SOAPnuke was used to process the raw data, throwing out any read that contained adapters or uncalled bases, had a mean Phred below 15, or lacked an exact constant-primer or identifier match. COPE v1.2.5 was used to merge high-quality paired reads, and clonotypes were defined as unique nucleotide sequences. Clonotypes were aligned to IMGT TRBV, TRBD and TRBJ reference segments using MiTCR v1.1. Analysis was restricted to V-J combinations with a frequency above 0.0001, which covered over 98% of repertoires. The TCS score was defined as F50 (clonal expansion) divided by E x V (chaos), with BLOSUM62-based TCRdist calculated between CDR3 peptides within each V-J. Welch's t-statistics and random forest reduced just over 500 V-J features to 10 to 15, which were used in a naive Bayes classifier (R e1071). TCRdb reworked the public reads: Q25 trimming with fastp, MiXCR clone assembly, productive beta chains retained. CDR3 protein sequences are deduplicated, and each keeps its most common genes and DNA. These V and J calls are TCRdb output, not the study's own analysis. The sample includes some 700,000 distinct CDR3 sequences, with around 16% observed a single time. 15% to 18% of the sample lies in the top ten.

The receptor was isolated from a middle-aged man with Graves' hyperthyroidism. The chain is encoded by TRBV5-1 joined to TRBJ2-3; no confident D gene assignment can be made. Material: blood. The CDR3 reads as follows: CASSFSAYSSTDTQYF. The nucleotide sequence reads TGCGCCAGCAGCTTTTCAGCATACTCTAGCACAGATACGCAGTATTTT.